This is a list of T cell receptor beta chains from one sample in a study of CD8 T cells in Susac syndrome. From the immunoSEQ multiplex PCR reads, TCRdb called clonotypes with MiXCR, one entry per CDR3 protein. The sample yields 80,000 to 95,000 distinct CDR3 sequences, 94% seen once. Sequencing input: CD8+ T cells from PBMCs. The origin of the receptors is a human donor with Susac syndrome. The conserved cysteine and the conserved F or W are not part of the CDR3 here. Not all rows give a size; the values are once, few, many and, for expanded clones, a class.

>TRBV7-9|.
ASRGPGDNQPQH
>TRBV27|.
ASSPDRTNYGYT
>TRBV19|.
ASSPKTGGNTEAF
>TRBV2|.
ASRPVGAGSTDTQY
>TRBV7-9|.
ASSLRTVEAF
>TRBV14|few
ASSQTHGILYEQY
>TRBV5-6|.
ASSEAGVSSDEQF
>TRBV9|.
ASSVVGAGVDNEQF
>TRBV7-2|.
ASSETRTGGWGYT
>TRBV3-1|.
ASSSPSGEQY
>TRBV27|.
ASSLGTLNTEAF
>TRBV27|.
ASGSGKETQY
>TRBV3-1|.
ASSPTWTGGLLETQY
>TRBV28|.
ATQDRDYNEQF
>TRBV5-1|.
ASSLAPSGSIDYNEQF
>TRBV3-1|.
ASSQDSSGTYEQY
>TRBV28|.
ASSLGDSTDTQY
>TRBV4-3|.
ASSQVMVTANTGELF
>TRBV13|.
ASSQTGESTDTQY
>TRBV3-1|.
ASSEGTSGGRNEQY
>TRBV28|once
ASSLFGGTSVDEQY
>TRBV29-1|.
SVELLTDTNYGYT
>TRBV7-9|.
ASAELAAQETQY
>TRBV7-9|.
ASSLGPDEQY
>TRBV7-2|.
ASSSLGGPVTDTQY
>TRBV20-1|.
SARSHATEAF
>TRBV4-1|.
ASSQQTGGGRETQY
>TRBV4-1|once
ASSQIAGKAQY
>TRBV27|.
ASSSLEQNQPQH
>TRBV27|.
ASSSSGRLAGNEQF
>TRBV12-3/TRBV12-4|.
ASNYGQENSPLH
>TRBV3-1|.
ASSQDYRGYEQY
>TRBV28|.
ASSQPISGGTDEQF
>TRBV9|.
ASSDSGTSASYEQY
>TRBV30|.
AWSVTPLSTYEQY
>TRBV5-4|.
ASSWDRGHEQF
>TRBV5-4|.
ASSFRGSGELF
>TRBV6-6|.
ASSYPMNTEAF
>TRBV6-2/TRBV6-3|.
ASSYHPPFLAGGSLPTHYNEQF
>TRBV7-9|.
ASSSLGTSGIRGTGELF
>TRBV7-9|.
ASHGGGKNEQF
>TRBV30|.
AWSGGTVNQPQH
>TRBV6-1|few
ASSLRGGKETQY
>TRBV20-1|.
SARALDSGSYEQY
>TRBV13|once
ASSPLGQGAIYEQY
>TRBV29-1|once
SVDIRSTGGAGNEQF
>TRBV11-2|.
ASSYRAASWTNEQF
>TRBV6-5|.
ASSYGSNQPQH